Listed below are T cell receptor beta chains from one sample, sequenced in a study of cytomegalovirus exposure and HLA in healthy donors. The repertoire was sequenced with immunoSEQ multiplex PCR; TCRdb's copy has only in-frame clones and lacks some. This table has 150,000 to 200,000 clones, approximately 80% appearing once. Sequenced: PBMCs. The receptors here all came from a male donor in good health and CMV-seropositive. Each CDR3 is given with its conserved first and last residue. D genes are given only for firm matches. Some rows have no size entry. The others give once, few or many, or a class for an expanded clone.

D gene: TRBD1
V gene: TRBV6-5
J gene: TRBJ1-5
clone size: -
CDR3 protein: CASSYGTGVNQPQHF
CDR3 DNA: TGTGCCAGCAGTTACGGGACAGGGGTAAATCAGCCCCAGCATTTT

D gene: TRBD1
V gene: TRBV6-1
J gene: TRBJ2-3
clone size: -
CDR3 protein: CASSARTGEADTQYF
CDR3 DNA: TGTGCCAGCAGTGCTAGGACAGGGGAGGCAGATACGCAGTATTTT

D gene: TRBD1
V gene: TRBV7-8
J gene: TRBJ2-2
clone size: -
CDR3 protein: CASSLVGTDLVAGELFF
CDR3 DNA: TGTGCCAGCAGCTTAGTCGGGACAGATCTAGTGGCCGGGGAGCTGTTTTTT

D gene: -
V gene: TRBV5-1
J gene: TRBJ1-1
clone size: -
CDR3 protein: CASSSVRLRDTEAFF
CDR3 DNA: TGCGCCAGCAGCTCGGTCCGGCTGAGGGACACTGAAGCTTTCTTT

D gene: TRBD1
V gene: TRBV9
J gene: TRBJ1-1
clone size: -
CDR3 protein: CASSVVGGQGEAFF
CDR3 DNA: TGTGCCAGCAGCGTAGTCGGGGGACAGGGAGAAGCTTTCTTT

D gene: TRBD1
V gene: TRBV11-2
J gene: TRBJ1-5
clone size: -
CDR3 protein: CASSPTGNQPQHF
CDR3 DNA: TGTGCCAGCAGCCCGACAGGGAATCAGCCCCAGCATTTT

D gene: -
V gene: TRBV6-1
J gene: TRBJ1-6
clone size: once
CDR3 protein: CASSEARRGSPLHF
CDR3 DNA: TGTGCCAGCAGTGAAGCGCGTCGCGGGTCACCCCTCCACTTT

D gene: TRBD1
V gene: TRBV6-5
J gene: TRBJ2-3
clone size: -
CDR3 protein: CAAWTGGTQYF
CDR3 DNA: TGTGCTGCATGGACAGGAGGTACGCAGTATTTT

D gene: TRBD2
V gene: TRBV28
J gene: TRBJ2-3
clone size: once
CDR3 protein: CASGGLAGAPPDTQYF
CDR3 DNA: TGTGCCAGCGGGGGACTAGCGGGAGCCCCTCCAGATACGCAGTATTTT

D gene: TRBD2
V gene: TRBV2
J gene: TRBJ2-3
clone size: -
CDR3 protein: CASSESLAGGITQYF
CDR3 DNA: TGTGCCAGCAGTGAGAGCCTAGCGGGAGGGATAACGCAGTATTTT

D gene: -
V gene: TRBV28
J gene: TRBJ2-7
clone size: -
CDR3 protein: CASTSGHSYEQYF
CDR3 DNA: TGTGCCAGCACTTCCGGACACTCCTACGAGCAGTACTTC

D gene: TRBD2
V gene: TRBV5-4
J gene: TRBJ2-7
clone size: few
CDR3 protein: CASSLAVGRELYEQYF
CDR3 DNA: TGTGCCAGCAGCTTGGCGGTGGGGCGGGAGCTCTACGAGCAGTACTTC

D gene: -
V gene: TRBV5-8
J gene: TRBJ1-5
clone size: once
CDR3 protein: CASSLAGGSGNQPQHF
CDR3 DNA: TGTGCCAGCAGCTTGGCCGGGGGGTCTGGCAATCAGCCCCAGCATTTT

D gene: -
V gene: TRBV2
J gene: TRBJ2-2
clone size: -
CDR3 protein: CASHRAGELFF
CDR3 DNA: TGTGCCAGCCACAGGGCCGGGGAGCTGTTTTTT

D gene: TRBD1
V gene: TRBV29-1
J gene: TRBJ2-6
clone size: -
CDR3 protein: CSVAGTVGSGANVLTF
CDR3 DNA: TGCAGCGTTGCCGGGACAGTGGGCTCTGGGGCCAACGTCCTGACTTTC

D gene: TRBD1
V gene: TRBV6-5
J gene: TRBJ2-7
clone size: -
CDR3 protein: CASSPGGNHEQYF
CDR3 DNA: TGTGCCAGCAGTCCAGGGGGCAACCACGAGCAGTACTTC

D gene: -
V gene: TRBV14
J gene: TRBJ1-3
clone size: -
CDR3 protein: CASSQVRGNTIYF
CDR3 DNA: TGTGCCAGCAGCCAAGTCCGTGGAAACACCATATATTTT

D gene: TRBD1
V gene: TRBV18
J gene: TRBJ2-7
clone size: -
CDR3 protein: CASSPGTDKFYEQYF
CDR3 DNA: TGTGCCAGCTCCCCTGGGACAGACAAATTCTACGAGCAGTACTTC

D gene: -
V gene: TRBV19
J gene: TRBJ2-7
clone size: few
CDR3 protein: CASSRGSSYEQYF
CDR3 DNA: TGTGCCAGTAGTCGGGGGAGCTCCTACGAGCAGTACTTC

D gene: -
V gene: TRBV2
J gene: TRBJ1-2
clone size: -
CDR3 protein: CASSEGRGSGYTF
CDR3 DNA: TGTGCCAGCAGTGAAGGTCGGGGTAGTGGCTACACCTTC

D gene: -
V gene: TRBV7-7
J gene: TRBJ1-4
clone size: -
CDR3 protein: CASSPSGRRGEKLFF
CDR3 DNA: TGTGCTAGCAGCCCCTCCGGGCGTAGGGGTGAAAAACTGTTTTTT

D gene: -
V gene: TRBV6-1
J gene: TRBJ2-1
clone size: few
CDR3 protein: CASSEVRTTGEQFF
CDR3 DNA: TGTGCCAGCAGTGAAGTCCGGACTACTGGTGAGCAGTTCTTC

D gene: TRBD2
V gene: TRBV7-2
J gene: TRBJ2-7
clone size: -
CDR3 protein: CASSFKREWFYEQYF
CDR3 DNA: TGTGCCAGCAGCTTTAAGCGGGAGTGGTTCTACGAGCAGTACTTC

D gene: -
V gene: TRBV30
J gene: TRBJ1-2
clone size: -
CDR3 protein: CAWRNAERWGYTF
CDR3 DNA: TGTGCCTGGAGAAACGCGGAACGCTGGGGCTACACCTTC

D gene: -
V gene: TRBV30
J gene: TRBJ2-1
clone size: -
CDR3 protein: CAGDWTEFF
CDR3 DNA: TGTGCCGGCGACTGGACAGAGTTCTTC

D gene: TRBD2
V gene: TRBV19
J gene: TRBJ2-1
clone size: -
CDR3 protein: CASSMTSGDNEQFF
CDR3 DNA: TGTGCCAGTAGCATGACTAGCGGGGACAATGAGCAGTTCTTC

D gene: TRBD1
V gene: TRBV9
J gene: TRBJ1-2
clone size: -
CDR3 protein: CASSVGQGRGGYTF
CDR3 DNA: TGTGCCAGCAGCGTAGGACAGGGTCGAGGTGGCTACACCTTC

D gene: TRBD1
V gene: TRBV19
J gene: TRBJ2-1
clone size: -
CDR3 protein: CTSRQGAGEQFF
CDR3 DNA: TGTACCAGTAGGCAGGGGGCGGGTGAGCAGTTCTTC

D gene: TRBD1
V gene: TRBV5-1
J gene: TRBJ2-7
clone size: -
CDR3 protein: CASSLATGTGGEQYF
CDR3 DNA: TGCGCCAGCAGCTTGGCCACCGGGACAGGCGGTGAGCAGTACTTC

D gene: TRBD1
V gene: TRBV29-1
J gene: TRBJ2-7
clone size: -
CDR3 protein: CSVEGQGAYEQYF
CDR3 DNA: TGCAGCGTTGAAGGACAGGGGGCTTACGAGCAGTACTTC

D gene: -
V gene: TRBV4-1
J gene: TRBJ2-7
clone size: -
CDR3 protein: CASSQEANGGFYEQYF
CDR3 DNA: TGCGCCAGCAGCCAAGAAGCAAACGGAGGGTTCTACGAGCAGTACTTC

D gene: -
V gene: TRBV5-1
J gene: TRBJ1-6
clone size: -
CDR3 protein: CASSLNPDNSPLHF
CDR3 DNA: TGCGCCAGCAGCTTGAACCCAGATAATTCACCCCTCCACTTT

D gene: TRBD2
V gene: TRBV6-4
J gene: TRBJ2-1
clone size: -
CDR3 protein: CASSDSSGAEEQFF
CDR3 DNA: TGTGCCAGCAGTGACTCGAGCGGGGCCGAGGAGCAGTTCTTC

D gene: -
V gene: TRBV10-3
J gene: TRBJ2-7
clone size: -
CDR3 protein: CAISDDPQAYEQYF
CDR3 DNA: TGTGCCATCAGTGATGACCCCCAGGCCTACGAGCAGTACTTC

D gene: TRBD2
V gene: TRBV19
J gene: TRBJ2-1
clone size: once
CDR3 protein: CASRTGTSGNNEQFF
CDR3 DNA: TGTGCCAGTAGAACCGGGACTAGCGGCAACAATGAGCAGTTCTTC

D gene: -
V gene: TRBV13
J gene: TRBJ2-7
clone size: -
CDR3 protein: CASSLSQGTGQYF
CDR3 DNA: TGTGCCAGCAGCTTATCCCAGGGGACGGGGCAGTACTTC

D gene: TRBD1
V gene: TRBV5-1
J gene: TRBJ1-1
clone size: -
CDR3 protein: CASSLKAGGTEAFF
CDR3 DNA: TGCGCCAGCAGCTTGAAGGCAGGGGGCACTGAAGCTTTCTTT

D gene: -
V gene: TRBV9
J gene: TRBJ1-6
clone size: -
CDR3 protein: CASSARVHDSPLHF
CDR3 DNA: TGTGCCAGCAGCGCCCGGGTCCACGATTCACCCCTCCACTTT

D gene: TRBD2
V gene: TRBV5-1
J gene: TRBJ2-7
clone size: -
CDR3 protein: CASSPGLAGAYEQYF
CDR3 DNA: TGCGCCAGCAGCCCCGGACTAGCGGGAGCCTACGAGCAGTACTTC

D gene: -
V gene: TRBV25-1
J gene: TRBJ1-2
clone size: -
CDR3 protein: CASRAGANGYTF
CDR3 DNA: TGTGCCAGCAGGGCTGGGGCAAATGGCTACACCTTC

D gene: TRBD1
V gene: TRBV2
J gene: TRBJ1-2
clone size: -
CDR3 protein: CASSSTGDYGYTF
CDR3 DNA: TGTGCCAGCAGTAGCACAGGGGACTATGGCTACACCTTC

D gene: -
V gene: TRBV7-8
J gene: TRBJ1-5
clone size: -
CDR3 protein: CASSLTGWGNQPQHF
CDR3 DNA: TGTGCCAGCAGCTTGACGGGGTGGGGAAATCAGCCCCAGCATTTT

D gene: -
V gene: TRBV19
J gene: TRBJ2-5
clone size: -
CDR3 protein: CASSIQGGETQYF
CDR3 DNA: TGTGCCAGTAGTATCCAGGGTGGCGAGACCCAGTACTTC

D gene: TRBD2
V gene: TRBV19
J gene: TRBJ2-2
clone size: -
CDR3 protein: CASSGLAGVTGELFF
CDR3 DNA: TGTGCCAGTAGTGGGCTAGCGGGAGTTACCGGGGAGCTGTTTTTT

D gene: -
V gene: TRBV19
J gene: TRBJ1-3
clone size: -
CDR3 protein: CASDRRSGNTIYF
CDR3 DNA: TGTGCCAGCGACAGGCGCTCTGGAAACACCATATATTTT

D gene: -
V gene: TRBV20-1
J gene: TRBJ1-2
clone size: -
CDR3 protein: CSETANYGYTF
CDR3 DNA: TGCAGTGAAACAGCTAACTATGGCTACACCTTC

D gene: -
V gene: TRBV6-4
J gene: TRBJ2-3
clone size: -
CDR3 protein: CASSGQGSRTDTQYF
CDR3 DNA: TGTGCCAGCAGTGGGCAGGGGTCACGCACAGATACGCAGTATTTT

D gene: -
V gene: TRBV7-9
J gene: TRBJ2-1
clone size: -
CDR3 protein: CSSSLVEGNEQFF
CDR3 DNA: TGTTCCAGCAGCTTAGTTGAGGGCAACGAGCAGTTCTTC

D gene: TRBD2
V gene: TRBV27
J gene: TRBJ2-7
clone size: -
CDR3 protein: CASSLRGDGVEQYF
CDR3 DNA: TGTGCCAGCAGTTTGCGGGGGGACGGAGTCGAGCAGTACTTC

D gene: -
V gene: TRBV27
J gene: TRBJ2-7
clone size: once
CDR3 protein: CASSGRVAYEQYF
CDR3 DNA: TGTGCCAGCAGTGGCAGGGTGGCCTACGAGCAGTACTTC